This T cell receptor beta chain stems from a study of blood T cell repertoires in COVID-19. In the original processing: The authors estimated nucleated cell counts from reference gene primer amplification. Profiled with immunoSEQ multiplex PCR; TCRdb holds only in-frame clones, not every one. V and J calls and clone size are given by that table; D and trimming were obtained from the DNA. The repertoire holds about 110,000 clones, around 90% seen once, with 4.9% in the top ten. Input material: peripheral blood. The receptor's source is a man aged 35-49 years with active or convalescent COVID-19.

CDR3: CAWSAVGVYGYTF. CDR3 in DNA: TGTGCCTGGAGTGCCGTCGGGGTCTATGGCTACACCTTC. The chain uses TRBV30 and TRBJ1-2; D is undetermined. V was shortened by 1 base and J by 4 bases, with 10 bases between the two germline ends. Germline loops: CDR1 GTSNPN, CDR2 SVGIG (reference sequence). This CDR3 contains 13 residues.